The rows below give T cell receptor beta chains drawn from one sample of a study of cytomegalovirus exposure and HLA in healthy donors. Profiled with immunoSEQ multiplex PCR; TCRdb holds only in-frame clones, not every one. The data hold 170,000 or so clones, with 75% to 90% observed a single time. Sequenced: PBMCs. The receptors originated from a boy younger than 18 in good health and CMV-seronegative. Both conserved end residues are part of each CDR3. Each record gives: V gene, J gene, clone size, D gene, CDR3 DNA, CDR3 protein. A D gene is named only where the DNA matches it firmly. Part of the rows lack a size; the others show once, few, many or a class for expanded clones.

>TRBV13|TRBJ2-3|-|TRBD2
TGTGCCAGCAGCTACCGGACTAGCGGGAGCTCAGATACGCAGTATTTT
CASSYRTSGSSDTQYF
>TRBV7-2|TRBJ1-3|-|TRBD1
TGTGCCAGCAGCTTAAAGACAGGGGGAAGTGGAAACACCATATATTTT
CASSLKTGGSGNTIYF
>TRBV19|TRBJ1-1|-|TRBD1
TGTGCCAGTAGTCCCCACCCCGGGACAGGGGCTGAAGCTTTCTTT
CASSPHPGTGAEAFF
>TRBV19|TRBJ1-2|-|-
TGTGCCAGTAGTATTCAGATCGGGTCAGGGGTTAACTATGGCTACACCTTC
CASSIQIGSGVNYGYTF
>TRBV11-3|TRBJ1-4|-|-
TGTGCCAGCAGCTTAGGACGTCGCAGGGATAATGAAAAACTGTTTTTT
CASSLGRRRDNEKLFF
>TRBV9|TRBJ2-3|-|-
TGTGCCAGCAGCGGAGAGGACTATCTCACAGATACGCAGTATTTT
CASSGEDYLTDTQYF
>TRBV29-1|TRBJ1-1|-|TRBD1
TGCAGCGTTCATAACCTAGGGGGCGACACTGAAGCTTTCTTT
CSVHNLGGDTEAFF
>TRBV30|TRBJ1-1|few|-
TGTGCCTGGAGTGTCGCAGGGTGGACCACTGAAGCTTTCTTT
CAWSVAGWTTEAFF
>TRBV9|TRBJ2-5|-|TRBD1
TGTGCCAGCAGCGTAGGACAGGGTCAGGAGACCCAGTACTTC
CASSVGQGQETQYF
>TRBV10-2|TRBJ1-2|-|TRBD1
TGCGCCAGCAGTGAGTACGGTAGAGGGGGCGCGGACTATGGCTACACCTTC
CASSEYGRGGADYGYTF
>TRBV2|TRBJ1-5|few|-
TGTGCCAGCAGTGAAGCTTTGGGGGCCAGTCAGCCCCAGCATTTT
CASSEALGASQPQHF
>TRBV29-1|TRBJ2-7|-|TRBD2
TGCAGCGTTCGGACTAGCGGAGGCTACGAGCAGTACTTC
CSVRTSGGYEQYF
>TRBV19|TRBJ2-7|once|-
TGTGCCAGTAGTTTGGGACTGTCTCCCTACGAGCAGTACTTC
CASSLGLSPYEQYF
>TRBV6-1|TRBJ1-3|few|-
TGTGCCAGCAGTGAAGCGAGAATTACAGGGTCGGGAGGCACCATATATTTT
CASSEARITGSGGTIYF
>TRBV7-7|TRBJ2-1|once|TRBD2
TGTGCTAGCAGCTTAAGGCGTCTAGCGGGTTACAATGAGCAGTTCTTC
CASSLRRLAGYNEQFF
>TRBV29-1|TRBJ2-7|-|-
TGCAGCGTTGAAGTCGGTCACTACGAGCAGTACTTC
CSVEVGHYEQYF
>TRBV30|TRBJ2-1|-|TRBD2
TGTGCCTGGACTAGCGGACCCTACAATGAGCAGTTCTTC
CAWTSGPYNEQFF
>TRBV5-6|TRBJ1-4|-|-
TGTGCCAGCAGCAGTTACTCCTCAACTAATGAAAAACTGTTTTTT
CASSSYSSTNEKLFF